The 24 T cell receptor beta chains in this list originate from one sample, sequenced in a study of blood T cell repertoires in COVID-19. The protocol was immunoSEQ multiplex PCR, while the TCRdb copy is restricted to in-frame clones and leaves out a portion. Seen here are approximately 200,000 clones, roughly 86% observed once, and the top ten hold 10%. Sequencing input: PBMCs or T cells enriched from blood (not recorded which). The receptors were sampled from a man between 18 and 35 years old with acute COVID-19.

The V gene is TRBV13, the J gene TRBJ1-2; 10 bases fit TRBD1. Trimming took 5 bases from V and 4 from J; bases not matched to a gene: 7. CDR1 PRHDT and CDR2 FYEKMQ come from the germline V gene (reference sequence). CDR3 size: 15 residues. The DNA for the CDR3 is TGTGCCAGCAGCCCCTTGGGACAGGGGAGCTATGGCTACACCTTC. This translates into CASSPLGQGSYGYTF.

This sequence joins TRBV27 and TRBJ2-5, with 12 nucleotides matching TRBD2. J lost 0 bases, V lost 4 bases, and 3 bases had no gene match. The CDR3 totals 16 residues. Per germline, CDR1 MNHEY and CDR2 SMNVEV (reference sequence). In DNA, the CDR3 is TGTGCCAGCAGTTCTAGCGGGAGGGCCGACCAAGAGACCCAGTACTTC. This codes for CASSSSGRADQETQYF.

V usage is TRBV28 and J usage is TRBJ1-1, with no clear D. Germline V CDR1 and CDR2: MDHEN, SYDVKM. Deletions cut 5 bases from V and 4 bases from J, with 11 bases between. The CDR3 totals 13 residues. The CDR3 protein is CASSRVGGTEAFF. In DNA form, the CDR3 reads TGTGCCAGCAGTCGGGTGGGAGGCACTGAAGCTTTCTTT.

The chain has TRBV9 and TRBJ2-2; 7 positions agree with TRBD2. The CDR3 runs to 16 residues. From germline, CDR1 is SGDLS and CDR2 YYNGEE. J lost 2 bases, V lost 4 bases, and 8 bases had no gene match. DNA of the CDR3: TGTGCCAGCAGCCTCGGGGGAGGGATAAACACCGGGGAGCTGTTTTTT. It is translated as CASSLGGGINTGELFF. The full variable domain, in which reference TRBV9 and TRBJ2-2 provide the parts outside the CDR3, is DSGVTQTPKHLITATGQRVTLRCSPRSGDLSVYWYQQSLDQGLQFLIQYYNGEERAKGNILERFSAQQFPDLHSELNLSSLELGDSALYFCASSLGGGINTGELFFGEGSRLTVL.

The CDR3 DNA is TGTGCCAGTAGTGAGGACAGGGAGGGATCACCCCTCCACTTT. It encodes CASSEDREGSPLHF. The V and J genes are TRBV19 and TRBJ1-6; TRBD1 agrees at 8 bases. This CDR3 comprises 14 residues. V shed 5 bases and J 10 bases; nucleotides not matched to a gene: 7. CDR1 is LNHDA, CDR2 SQIVND, per germline (reference sequence).

This clone was seen only once. The rearrangement uses TRBV30 and TRBJ1-1; D is possibly TRBD1 (5 bases). CDR3 length equals 12 residues. V lost 4 bases, J lost 4 bases, and 10 bases lay in between. Germline CDR1 is GTSNPN and CDR2 is SVGIG (reference sequence). The CDR3: CAWNRQFTEAFF. The DNA for the CDR3 is TGTGCCTGGAATAGACAGTTCACTGAAGCTTTCTTT.

The CDR3 DNA is TGTGCCAGCAGCCATGGACAGTACACTGAAGCTTTCTTT. Translating gives CASSHGQYTEAFF. The rearrangement joins TRBV7-2 to TRBJ1-1; maybe TRBD1 (6 bases). The germline V gene has CDR1 SGHTA and CDR2 FQGNSA. The germline V and J ends were trimmed by 5 bases and 3 bases, with 10 bases remaining between them. The CDR3 consists of 13 residues.

This clone was counted a few times. The gene calls are TRBV11-2 and TRBJ1-5; no clear D. Germline loops: CDR1 SGHAT, CDR2 FQNNGV. Trimming pared 3 bases from V and 1 base from J, leaving 10 bases between. This CDR3 spans 15 amino acids. The DNA for the CDR3 is TGTGCCAGCAGCTTGGAAGGGAGGAGCAATCAGCCCCAGCATTTT. It yields the protein CASSLEGRSNQPQHF.

The genes are TRBV5-1 and TRBJ1-2; possibly TRBD1 for D (5 bases). Germline V gives CDR1 SGHRS, CDR2 YFSETQ. The CDR3 is made up of 15 amino acids. V lost 0 bases, J lost 4 bases, and 13 bases lay in between. As DNA, the CDR3 is TGCGCCAGCAGCTTGGCCTCAGGGCGGGGCTATGGCTACACCTTC. It codes for CASSLASGRGYGYTF.

This clone was detected only once. The chain combines TRBV7-8 with TRBJ2-3; 8 bases line up with TRBD2. The V and J ends lost 1 base and 4 bases, in that order; junction bases with no gene match: 22. CDR1 and CDR2 from the germline V gene are SGHVS and FQNEAQ. This CDR3 region has 21 residues. The CDR3 reads CASSLDSRLAGGAKISDTQYF. CDR3 DNA sequence: TGTGCCAGCAGCTTAGATAGTAGGCTAGCGGGTGGGGCCAAGATTTCAGATACGCAGTATTTT.

This chain uses TRBV27 with TRBJ2-7; 7 positions match TRBD2. The V and J ends lost 8 bases and 4 bases, in that order; junction bases with no gene match: 14. The germline V gene encodes CDR1 MNHEY and CDR2 SMNVEV (reference sequence). The CDR3 totals 15 residues. The CDR3 loop is CASANLGREFYEQYF. CDR3 sequence (DNA): TGTGCCAGCGCGAACCTAGGGCGGGAGTTTTACGAGCAGTACTTC.

Here the CDR3 reads CASSLSRVETQYF. The CDR3 region has the DNA TGTGCCAGCAGCCTCTCTCGGGTAGAGACCCAGTACTTC. V and J are TRBV7-9 and TRBJ2-5; D ambiguous. This CDR3 has 13 residues. The germline V gene encodes CDR1 SEHNR and CDR2 FQNEAQ (reference sequence). Trimming pared 5 bases from V and 4 bases from J, leaving 11 bases between.

The CDR3 region has the DNA TGTGCCAGCAGTGATTACACATTCGAAAGGACAGGGTCGGTCGAGCAGTACTTC. This translates into CASSDYTFERTGSVEQYF. The chain carries TRBV2 and TRBJ2-7; 8 bases are shared with TRBD1. V lost 3 bases and J lost 6; bases outside the gene matches: 19. Germline CDR1 reads SNHLY; CDR2 reads FYNNEI. There are 18 residues in the CDR3. The variable domain in full, completed from reference TRBV2 and TRBJ2-7, reads EPEVTQTPSHQVTQMGQEVILRCVPISNHLYFYWYRQILGQKVEFLVSFYNNEISEKSEIFDDQFSVERPDGSNFTLKIRSTKLEDSAMYFCASSDYTFERTGSVEQYFGPGTRLTVT.

The chain has TRBV6-5 and TRBJ1-2, with TRBD1 matching over 8 bases. CDR1 and CDR2 from the germline V gene are MNHEY and SVGAGI. The CDR3 loop spans 14 amino acids. The J segment lost 4 bases and the V segment lost 2 bases, leaving 3 bases of the junction unmatched. The CDR3 DNA follows: TGTGCCAGCAGTTACGCAGGGGGCAGCTATGGCTACACCTTC. Translation: CASSYAGGSYGYTF.

The chain joins TRBV6-1 to TRBJ2-6; D gene uncertain. CDR3 size: 14 residues. V dropped 5 bases and J dropped 0 bases, with 5 bases sitting between them. CDR1 and CDR2 from the germline V gene are MNHNS and SASEGT. CDR3 region: CASSLDSGANVLTF. The CDR3 DNA follows: TGTGCCAGCAGTTTAGACTCTGGGGCCAACGTCCTGACTTTC.

The chain is built from TRBV18 and TRBJ1-1; D unresolved. This CDR3 region has 17 residues. The germline V gene encodes CDR1 KGHSH and CDR2 LQKENI. Trimming cost V 4 bases and J 0 bases, with 18 bases left between them. The CDR3 loop is CASSLFRPEPLNTEAFF. CDR3 DNA sequence: TGTGCCAGCTCACTATTCAGGCCCGAGCCTTTGAACACTGAAGCTTTCTTT. The variable domain in full, with the rest retrieved from reference TRBV18 and TRBJ1-1, is NAGVMQNPRHLVRRRGQEARLRCSPMKGHSHVYWYRQLPEEGLKFMVYLQKENIIDESGMPKERFSAEFPKEGPSILRIQQVVRGDSAAYFCASSLFRPEPLNTEAFFGQGTRLTVV.

The chain is built from TRBV18 and TRBJ1-2; TRBD1 matches 7 bases. V was pared by 6 bases and J by 2 bases, with 6 bases of the junction left unmatched. The germline V gene encodes CDR1 KGHSH and CDR2 LQKENI. The CDR3 spans 14 residues. The CDR3 DNA sequence: TGTGCCAGCTCCCCCGGGACAGAAAACTATGGCTACACCTTC. Translation: CASSPGTENYGYTF.

The rearrangement links TRBV23-1 to TRBJ2-7, with D perhaps TRBD2 (7 bases). TRBV23-1 is designated an ORF whose function remains uncertain. The CDR3 has 15 amino acids. As DNA, the CDR3 is TGCGCTCCAGCGGGACTCCGCACAGGGAGAAGGGAGCAGTACTTC. It specifies CAPAGLRTGRREQYF.

CDR3 region: CASSVGGGTAEQFF. The CDR3 bases are TGTGCCAGCAGCGTAGGTGGCGGGACCGCGGAGCAGTTCTTC. The chain carries TRBV9 and TRBJ2-1; tentative D call: TRBD2 (6 bases). The CDR3 runs 14 residues. The V gene's germline CDR1 is SGDLS and CDR2 YYNGEE. V was trimmed by 0 bases and J by 10 bases, leaving 14 bases between them.

The chain couples TRBV5-1 to TRBJ1-1, with 7 nucleotides matching TRBD1. V trimming: 2 bases; J trimming: 7 bases; junction bases outside the gene matches: 8. Germline V gene lookup returns CDR1 SGHRS and CDR2 YFSETQ. The CDR3 has 14 residues. The CDR3 coding sequence is TGCGCCAGCAGCTTAGGAACAGGGGTCGTTGAAGCTTTCTTT. Its translation: CASSLGTGVVEAFF.

V gene TRBV7-9 combines with J gene TRBJ2-7; TRBD1 aligns across 7 bases. Losses at the gene ends were 5 bases for V and 1 base for J; bases not matched to a gene: 5. The CDR3 extends over 14 amino acids. Germline CDR1 SEHNR, CDR2 FQNEAQ (reference sequence). This CDR3 reads CASSPTGQSYEQYF. The CDR3 nucleotides read TGTGCCAGCAGCCCGACGGGACAGTCCTACGAGCAGTACTTC.

The V and J genes are TRBV9 and TRBJ2-1; 9 bases fit TRBD2. From germline, CDR1 is SGDLS and CDR2 YYNGEE. V shed 6 bases, J shed 7 bases, and the junction held 8 bases outside the gene matches. The CDR3 totals 14 residues. CDR3 coding DNA: TGTGCCAGCACGGTAGGGACTAGCATAAATGAGCAGTTCTTC. It is translated as CASTVGTSINEQFF.

This clone appeared many times. The CDR3 region has the DNA TGCAGTGCTAGTGAGGGGGCAAATGGCTACACCTTC. As protein: CSASEGANGYTF. This chain joins TRBV20-1 and TRBJ1-2; 7 nucleotides align to TRBD1. The germline V gene encodes CDR1 DFQATT and CDR2 SNEGSKA (reference sequence). The CDR3 extends over 12 amino acids. The V segment lost 3 bases and the J segment 6 bases; nucleotides outside the gene matches: 4.

The chain employs TRBV19 and TRBJ2-3; 10 bases line up with TRBD2. The V segment lost 5 bases and the J segment 2 bases; nucleotides outside the gene matches: 7. Per germline, CDR1 LNHDA and CDR2 SQIVND (reference sequence). The CDR3 is 16 amino acids. The CDR3 protein is CASSPRTSGSTDTQYF. CDR3 nucleotides: TGTGCCAGTAGTCCCCGGACTAGCGGCTCCACAGATACGCAGTATTTT.